This TCR beta chain was profiled in a study of shared clonotypes between healthy human individuals. The study's findings and limits: A generally larger estimated richness was seen in naive subsets than in memory subsets.

The protocol was immunoSEQ multiplex PCR, while the TCRdb copy is restricted to in-frame clones and leaves out a portion. Counted here are 200,000 to 250,000 clones, approximately 65% occurring once; the ten biggest clones make up over 8.5%. The donor cohort consisted entirely of Caucasian adults residing in Nashville, Tennessee. Trimming cost V 6 bases and J 6 bases, with 15 bases left between them. Looked up from germline, CDR1 is WSHSY and CDR2 is SAAADI. This CDR3 contains 14 residues. Points on this clone: Its antigen is undetermined.

Sequencing was performed on memory CD4+ T cells sorted from blood. Indicated subset: CD45RA-negative fraction. The receptor was derived from a man aged 25-45 years in good health. The chain uses TRBV10-2 and TRBJ2-1; D call uncertain. The CDR3, as DNA: TGCGCCAGCAGACCCGTAGGACCGATCAATGAGCAGTTCTTC. It is translated as CASRPVGPINEQFF.